This record covers a single T cell receptor (beta chain). This clonotype has only a few counts. Its target antigen remains unknown. The record has no base qualities; no much larger clone is one base away. V loses 6 bases, J loses 6 bases, and the germline ends lie 12 bases apart. CDR3 length: 13 amino acids, cysteine to phenylalanine. Only the CDR3 DNA is retained, 39 bases long and in frame from the first base. CDR1 and CDR2, looked up from the germline V gene, are SNHLY and FYNNEI. These data originate in a study of T cells in Graves' hyperthyroidism and ophthalmopathy (dated by TCRdb to about 2019). Some background on the complete study: Peripheral blood samples were taken at the time of initial diagnosis, prior to any treatment. To identify distinguishing TCR V-J signatures, a discovery cohort of 100 or so patients was used, comprising roughly 45 with Graves' ophthalmopathy and some 60 with stable Graves' hyperthyroidism. Whether ophthalmopathy could be predicted prospectively was tested in an independent validation cohort made up of approximately 19 hyperthyroidism patients plus 17 patients who later progressed to ophthalmopathy. The roughly 100 discovery patients were randomly split 7:3 into training and test sets. The study also compared thyroid tissue and blood T-cell repertoires from a handful of Graves' hyperthyroidism patients. After blood sampling, hyperthyroidism patients were treated with methimazole at a starting dose of 30 mg daily, and ophthalmopathy patients were treated with high-dose intravenous methylprednisolone. The paper describes TCR Vbeta CDR3 sequencing of more than 120 peripheral blood samples, made up of 43 ophthalmopathy patients, 70 to 75 hyperthyroidism patients and some 17 progressor patients. What the study reported, not specific to this receptor: During validation, the model predicted progression to ophthalmopathy a median of around 7 months ahead of onset, with 60% to 71% sensitivity and 72% to 80% specificity. Most expanded thyroid clonotypes (frequency above 0.001) were also found in blood, which suggests that blood repertoires may mirror thyroid immune responses. Sample size was not statistically predetermined, and blinding of investigators to group allocation was not performed. A 13 V-J signature model separated ophthalmopathy from stable hyperthyroidism, with roughly 88% sensitivity and 81.08% specificity in cross-validation and 80%/75% in testing.

TCR beta CDR3 regions were amplified from RNA transcripts. The first round of RT-PCR for the TCR CDR3 was performed with the HTBI primer set and the Qiagen OneStep RT-PCR kit. The libraries were constructed in a second round of multiplex PCR and then size-selected and purified. The libraries were sequenced on an Illumina HiSeq2000 using paired-end 100 bp reads. Under the source paper's analysis protocol: SOAPnuke was used to process the raw data, throwing out any read that contained adapters or uncalled bases, had a mean Phred below 15, or lacked an exact constant-primer or identifier match. High-quality paired reads were merged with COPE v1.2.5, and unique nucleotide sequences were defined as clonotypes. Clonotypes were aligned to IMGT TRBV, TRBD and TRBJ reference segments using MiTCR v1.1. Analysis was restricted to V-J combinations with a frequency above 0.0001, which covered roughly 99% of repertoires. The TCS score was defined as F50 (clonal expansion) divided by E x V (chaos), with BLOSUM62-based TCRdist calculated between CDR3 peptides within each V-J. Welch's t-statistics and random forest reduced fewer than 600 V-J features to roughly 13, which were used in a naive Bayes classifier (R e1071). TCRdb took the public reads, trimmed them with fastp at Q25, ran MiXCR for clone calling and kept in-frame beta chains. Each entry merges the rows of one CDR3 protein and shows their most common DNA and genes. The V and J calls, along with clone size, are taken from TCRdb and not from the paper's own processing. This sample gives about 350,000 distinct CDR3 sequences in total; over 11% of them show up just once. Of the sample, just under 25% falls within the top ten clones.

A patient counted as having stable Graves' hyperthyroidism if no progression to ophthalmopathy occurred over 18 months of follow-up. Hyperthyroidism patients were newly diagnosed, had a disease duration of under 2 months, and were aged 18 to 65 years. The study excluded patients with uncontrolled infections, other autoimmune diseases, pregnancy or lactation. Diagnoses were established on the basis of clinical symptoms, serum thyroxine and TRAb, thyroid ultrasound, and orbital computed tomography. PBMCs were separated from roughly 9.6 ml of fresh peripheral blood using Ficoll-Paque density gradient centrifugation. Trizol reagent was used to extract total RNA, and RNA quality was then checked on an Agilent 2100 Bioanalyzer.

Source material: blood. Recombination connected TRBV2 to TRBJ1-5, with the D gene too uncertain to name. This TCR was recovered from a young woman with Graves' hyperthyroidism. The DNA sequence is as follows: TGTGCCAGCAGACTCTCCGTCAGTCAGCCCCAGCATTTT. This gives the protein CASRLSVSQPQHF. Full variable domain (CDR3 extended with the reference TRBV2 and TRBJ1-5 proteins): EPEVTQTPSHQVTQMGQEVILRCVPISNHLYFYWYRQILGQKVEFLVSFYNNEISEKSEIFDDQFSVERPDGSNFTLKIRSTKLEDSAMYFCASRLSVSQPQHFGDGTRLSIL.